Below, 30 T cell receptor beta chains from the same sample are listed, as sequenced in a study of STAT5B mutations in CD4+ large granular lymphocyte leukemia. Sequencing was performed with immunoSEQ multiplex PCR; in TCRdb, only in-frame clones are kept and a portion is missing. Of about 19,000 clones listed, approximately 88% were seen once; the top ten hold approximately 13%. Specimen: CD4+ T cells from blood buffy coats. The receptors here all came from a human donor in good health.

This clone has only a few counts. V gene TRBV21-1 combines with J gene TRBJ1-2; the table's D call TRBD1 went unverified against the DNA. TRBV21-1 is a pseudogene locus. CDR3 length: 15 residues. The CDR3 coding sequence is TGTGCCAGCAGCAAAGATAAGGGGCGATCGAATGGCTACACCTTC. Its translation: CASSKDKGRSNGYTF.

This chain uses TRBV2 with TRBJ1-1, with unresolved D. The V and J ends lost 4 bases and 5 bases respectively, with 11 bases between them. The CDR3 spans 13 residues. Germline V gene data show CDR1 as SNHLY and CDR2 as FYNNEI. Here the CDR3 reads CASSAMRETEAFF. The CDR3 coding sequence is TGTGCCAGCAGTGCTATGAGGGAAACTGAAGCTTTCTTT.

This clone is a singleton in its sample. V and J are TRBV18 and TRBJ2-3; no firm D call. V lost 3 bases to trimming and J lost 4 bases, with 8 bases between them. The CDR3 spans 13 residues. The germline V gene encodes CDR1 KGHSH and CDR2 LQKENI. In DNA form, the CDR3 reads TGTGCCAGCTCACCGAGGAACGCAGATACGCAGTATTTT. Amino acids: CASSPRNADTQYF.

This clone was detected a few times. The chain combines TRBV2 with TRBJ2-7; TRBD1 matches at 9 bases. The J segment lost 2 bases and the V segment lost 7 bases, leaving 3 bases of the junction unmatched. The CDR3 has 13 residues. CDR1 and CDR2 (germline): SNHLY, FYNNEI. The DNA of the CDR3 is TGTGCCAGCACAGGACAGGGGACCTACGAGCAGTACTTC. It specifies CASTGQGTYEQYF. Supplemented by reference TRBV2 and TRBJ2-7, the full variable domain reads EPEVTQTPSHQVTQMGQEVILRCVPISNHLYFYWYRQILGQKVEFLVSFYNNEISEKSEIFDDQFSVERPDGSNFTLKIRSTKLEDSAMYFCASTGQGTYEQYFGPGTRLTVT.

In DNA, the CDR3 is TGTGCCAGGCCGTGGGGGGAACGGAACAATGAGCAGTTCTTC. This translates into CARPWGERNNEQFF. The chain employs TRBV19 and TRBJ2-1; D perhaps matches TRBD2 (6 bases). The CDR3 extends over 14 amino acids. With 9 bases removed from V and 5 bases from J, the gap between germline ends came to 17 bases. Germline values: CDR1 LNHDA, CDR2 SQIVND (reference sequence).

This sequence joins TRBV2 and TRBJ2-6, with D maybe TRBD1 (6 bases). The CDR3 spans 15 residues. V shed 6 bases and J shed 1 base, with 10 bases lying between them. Germline CDR1 SNHLY, CDR2 FYNNEI. The CDR3 reads CASRYRESGANVLTF. The CDR3 DNA reads as TGTGCCAGCAGATACAGGGAGTCTGGGGCCAACGTCCTGACTTTC. Full variable domain (missing parts from reference TRBV2 and TRBJ2-6): EPEVTQTPSHQVTQMGQEVILRCVPISNHLYFYWYRQILGQKVEFLVSFYNNEISEKSEIFDDQFSVERPDGSNFTLKIRSTKLEDSAMYFCASRYRESGANVLTFGAGSRLTVL.

This clone was recorded a few times. The V call is TRBV7-9, the J call TRBJ2-1, with D unresolved. Trimming removed 2 bases at V and 8 bases at J, with 13 bases between. The germline V gene has CDR1 SEHNR and CDR2 FQNEAQ (reference sequence). This CDR3 spans 14 amino acids. CDR3 DNA: TGTGCCAGCAGCTTAACCGGGCCGCCAGATGAGCAGTTCTTC. Residues: CASSLTGPPDEQFF.

In this sample, this clone turned up a few times. This chain uses TRBV19 with TRBJ1-1; the D is unclear. The CDR3 runs 14 residues. Germline assignment: CDR1 LNHDA and CDR2 SQIVND (reference sequence). Trimming took off 6 bases at V and 3 bases at J, with 14 bases between the two ends. As DNA, the CDR3 is TGTGCCAGTAGACGAACTACAGACCACACTGAAGCTTTCTTT. This encodes CASRRTTDHTEAFF.

The chain couples TRBV2 to TRBJ1-3, with D perhaps matching TRBD1 (6 bases). The V end lost 8 bases, the J end lost 0 bases, and 14 bases lay between the germline ends. Germline values: CDR1 SNHLY, CDR2 FYNNEI. CDR3 length equals 15 residues. CDR3 sequence (DNA): TGTGCCAGCGAGGACAGTATCCTCTCTGGAAACACCATATATTTT. Its translation: CASEDSILSGNTIYF.

The chain recombines TRBV6-4 with TRBJ2-1, with D possibly matching TRBD2 (6 bases). Germline CDR1 reads MRHNA; CDR2 reads SNTAGT. CDR3 size: 16 residues. Trimming left V 6 bases short and J 0 bases short, with 15 bases between. The CDR3 loop reads CASRPSATSSYNEQFF. The CDR3 DNA follows: TGTGCCAGCAGACCTAGCGCAACGAGCTCCTACAATGAGCAGTTCTTC.

CDR3 in amino acids: CASGQGADKNIQYF. DNA for the CDR3: TGTGCCAGCGGACAGGGGGCGGACAAAAACATTCAGTACTTC. V usage is TRBV5-4 and J usage is TRBJ2-4; 11 bases are a match to TRBD1. The J segment lost 3 bases and the V segment lost 7 bases, leaving 3 bases of the junction unmatched. Germline CDR1 is SGHNT and CDR2 is YYREEE (reference sequence). The CDR3 sequence is 14 residues long. The full variable domain, rest sourced from reference TRBV5-4 and TRBJ2-4, is ETGVTQSPTHLIKTRGQQVTLRCSSQSGHNTVSWYQQALGQGPQFIFQYYREEENGRGNFPPRFSGLQFPNYSSELNVNALELDDSALYLCASGQGADKNIQYFGAGTRLSVL.

The rearrangement links TRBV6-1 to TRBJ2-1; no firm D call. The length of the CDR3 is 12 residues. The V and J ends lost 5 bases and 4 bases respectively, with 6 bases between them. CDR1 is MNHNS and CDR2 is SASEGT in the germline V gene. This CDR3 reads CASSNRYNEQFF. The DNA of the CDR3 is TGTGCCAGCAGTAACCGATACAATGAGCAGTTCTTC.

The sample holds a few counts of this clone. The chain carries TRBV6-1 and TRBJ1-5; D ambiguous. Per germline, CDR1 MNHNS and CDR2 SASEGT. This CDR3 contains 12 residues. V lost 1 base to trimming and J lost 2 bases, with 0 bases between them. CDR3 sequence (DNA): TGTGCCAGCAGTGAAGGCAATCAGCCCCAGCATTTT. It translates to CASSEGNQPQHF.

The V call is TRBV5-6, the J call TRBJ1-3; 7 bases map to TRBD1. V lost 4 bases, J lost 1 base, and 8 bases stayed unmatched. The CDR3 contains 16 residues. Per the germline V gene, CDR1 is SGHDT and CDR2 is YYEEEE. Written as DNA, the CDR3 is TGTGCCAGCAGCCCGGGACAGAAAGGATCTGGAAACACCATATATTTT. Translated, it gives CASSPGQKGSGNTIYF.

The V call is TRBV6-1, the J call TRBJ2-7; tentative D call: TRBD1 (6 bases). The CDR3 has 15 amino acids. Deletions cut 0 bases from V and 4 bases from J, with 13 bases between. CDR1 is MNHNS, CDR2 SASEGT, per germline. CDR3: CASSEAGRGTYEQYF. For the CDR3, the DNA is TGTGCCAGCAGTGAAGCCGGCAGGGGTACATACGAGCAGTACTTC.

The chain links TRBV30 to TRBJ2-7; D unclear. V lost 0 bases, J lost 4 bases, and 7 bases lay in between. This CDR3 comprises 12 residues. Germline assignment: CDR1 GTSNPN and CDR2 SVGIG (reference sequence). The CDR3 nucleotides are TGTGCCTGGAGTGTAATGGCGTACGAGCAGTACTTC. Translation: CAWSVMAYEQYF.

V gene TRBV7-9 combines with J gene TRBJ1-4; D gene ambiguous. CDR1 is SEHNR and CDR2 is FQNEAQ in the germline V gene (reference sequence). The CDR3 is 14 amino acids. V was pared by 1 base and J by 8 bases, with 11 bases between. CDR3 residues: CASSLDRLREKLFF. CDR3 DNA: TGTGCCAGCAGCTTAGACCGACTGAGAGAAAAACTGTTTTTT.

The chain couples TRBV11-2 to TRBJ2-7; 14 bases line up with TRBD2. The CDR3 has 18 residues. Germline V gives CDR1 SGHAT, CDR2 FQNNGV. J gave up 0 bases and V 5 bases, and 9 bases lay outside the gene matches. The CDR3 DNA follows: TGTGCCAGCAGCCGACTAGCGGGAGGGCCCGGCCACTCCTACGAGCAGTACTTC. It yields the protein CASSRLAGGPGHSYEQYF.

This chain joins TRBV10-3 and TRBJ1-3; TRBD1 agrees at 7 bases. V shed 2 bases and J 2 bases; nucleotides not matched to a gene: 3. CDR3 length: 15 amino acids. The V gene's germline CDR1 is ENHRY and CDR2 SYGVKD. CDR3 region: CAISERQGAGNTIYF. For the CDR3, the DNA is TGTGCCATCAGTGAGCGGCAGGGGGCTGGAAACACCATATATTTT.

This clone was counted a single time. The chain links TRBV9 to TRBJ2-5, with D unresolved. Germline lookup yields CDR1 SGDLS and CDR2 YYNGEE. The CDR3 spans 13 residues. Trimming removed 0 bases at V and 5 bases at J, with 8 bases between. The CDR3 is CASSVAGRETQYF. CDR3 nucleotides: TGTGCCAGCAGCGTAGCTGGGCGGGAGACCCAGTACTTC.

This clone was seen a single time. The V and J genes are TRBV30 and TRBJ2-6; D gene uncertain. CDR1 is GTSNPN, CDR2 SVGIG, per germline (reference sequence). Trimming removed 0 bases at V and 6 bases at J, with 0 bases between. The CDR3 extends over 11 amino acids. CDR3 region: CAWSVANVLTF. The CDR3 DNA reads TGTGCCTGGAGTGTGGCCAACGTCCTGACTTTC.

The rearrangement uses TRBV7-2 and TRBJ2-5, with 8 bases identical to TRBD1. J lost 6 bases, V lost 5 bases, and 5 bases had no gene match. CDR1 is SGHTA and CDR2 is FQGNSA in the germline V gene. This CDR3 has 13 amino acids. CDR3 protein: CASSRGQGKTQYF. The CDR3 nucleotides read TGTGCCAGCAGCCGTGGACAGGGAAAGACCCAGTACTTC.

This clone was recorded only once. The J gene is TRBJ1-2, the V gene TRBV7-9, with 9 bases that match TRBD1. CDR1 and CDR2 from the germline V gene are SEHNR and FQNEAQ (reference sequence). The V gene end was trimmed by 2 bases and the J gene end by 4 bases; junction bases not matched to a gene: 5. CDR3 size: 15 residues. The CDR3 is CASSLQGQGTYGYTF. DNA for the CDR3: TGTGCCAGCAGCTTACAGGGACAGGGCACCTATGGCTACACCTTC.

This clone was recorded only once. The chain is built from TRBV11-2 and TRBJ1-1; TRBD1 agrees at 10 bases. Germline lookup yields CDR1 SGHAT and CDR2 FQNNGV. The ends lost 8 bases at V and 4 bases at J; junction bases unmatched: 7. The CDR3 contains 14 residues. The CDR3 region is CASSGGQGSTEAFF. In DNA form, the CDR3 reads TGTGCCAGCTCCGGGGGACAGGGGAGCACTGAAGCTTTCTTT.

The V gene is TRBV12-5, the J gene TRBJ2-7; TRBD2 matches at 11 bases. The CDR3 runs to 14 residues. The germline gives CDR1 LGHNT, CDR2 FRNRAP. V lost 6 bases, J lost 4 bases, and 5 bases stayed unmatched. The CDR3 loop reads CASGVAGGPYEQYF. CDR3 in DNA: TGTGCTAGTGGGGTAGCGGGAGGGCCTTACGAGCAGTACTTC.

This chain uses TRBV30 with TRBJ1-5, with a weak D call TRBD1 (6 bases). Germline-derived CDR1 and CDR2 are GTSNPN and SVGIG (reference sequence). The CDR3 totals 14 residues. Trimming took 0 bases from V and 5 from J, leaving 11 bases between them. In DNA, the CDR3 is TGTGCCTGGAGTGTAGGACAGTTGTATCAGCCCCAGCATTTT. The encoded protein is CAWSVGQLYQPQHF.

This chain connects TRBV2 to TRBJ2-5; D tentatively fits TRBD1 or TRBD2 (5 bases each). Trimming shortened V by 2 bases and J by 14 bases, and 12 bases separated the two germline ends. Germline V gene lookup returns CDR1 SNHLY and CDR2 FYNNEI. The CDR3 is made up of 11 amino acids. The CDR3 DNA reads as TGTGCCAGCAGTGAAAGCCCAGGGAGCTACTTC. Amino acids: CASSESPGSYF. The variable domain in full, with the rest retrieved from reference TRBV2 and TRBJ2-5, is EPEVTQTPSHQVTQMGQEVILRCVPISNHLYFYWYRQILGQKVEFLVSFYNNEISEKSEIFDDQFSVERPDGSNFTLKIRSTKLEDSAMYFCASSESPGSYFGPGTRLLVL.

The chain carries TRBV6-6 and TRBJ1-5; D ambiguous. The CDR3 loop spans 11 amino acids. V was pared by 7 bases and J by 4 bases, with 5 bases between. CDR1 is MNHNY, CDR2 SVGAGI, per germline (reference sequence). The CDR3 DNA is TGTGCCAGCATGAGGAATCAGCCCCAGCATTTT. Protein product: CASMRNQPQHF.

This clone was seen only a few times. The V gene is TRBV10-3, the J gene TRBJ2-1, with D unclear. V was cut by 8 bases and J by 3 bases, with 8 bases left in between. Germline V gene sequence: CDR1 ENHRY, CDR2 SYGVKD. CDR3 length: 12 amino acids. CDR3 residues: CAIGLDYNEQFF. For the CDR3, the DNA is TGTGCCATCGGTCTCGACTACAATGAGCAGTTCTTC.

This clone was seen a handful of times. The rearrangement joins TRBV19 to TRBJ2-7; TRBD2 matches 14 bases. Per germline, CDR1 LNHDA and CDR2 SQIVND (reference sequence). This CDR3 is built from 15 residues. With V trimmed by 4 bases and J by 7 bases, 6 bases remained unmatched. The CDR3, as DNA: TGTGCCAGTAGTACCGGACTAGCGGGAGGTCGAGAGCAGTACTTC. This translates into CASSTGLAGGREQYF.